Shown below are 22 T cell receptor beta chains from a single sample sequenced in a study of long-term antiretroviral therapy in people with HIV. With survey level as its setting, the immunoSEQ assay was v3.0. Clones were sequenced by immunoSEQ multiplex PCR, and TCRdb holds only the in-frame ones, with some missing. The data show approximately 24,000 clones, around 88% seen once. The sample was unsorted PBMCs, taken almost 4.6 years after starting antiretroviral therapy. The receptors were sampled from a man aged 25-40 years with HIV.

CDR3 bases: TGTGCCAGCAGTCGGTGGGACAGCTACGAGCAGTACTTC. Its translation: CASSRWDSYEQYF. The V and J genes are TRBV27 and TRBJ2-7; 7 bases are a match to TRBD1. The CDR3 extends over 13 amino acids. CDR1 and CDR2 from the germline V gene are MNHEY and SMNVEV (reference sequence). The ends lost 5 bases at V and 3 bases at J; junction bases unmatched: 4.

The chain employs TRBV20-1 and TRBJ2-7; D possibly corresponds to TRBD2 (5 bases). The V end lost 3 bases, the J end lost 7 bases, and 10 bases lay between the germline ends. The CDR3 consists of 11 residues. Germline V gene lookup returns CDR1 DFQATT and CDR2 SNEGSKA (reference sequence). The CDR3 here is CSASEGREQYF. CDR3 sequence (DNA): TGCAGTGCTAGCGAGGGCAGGGAGCAGTACTTC.

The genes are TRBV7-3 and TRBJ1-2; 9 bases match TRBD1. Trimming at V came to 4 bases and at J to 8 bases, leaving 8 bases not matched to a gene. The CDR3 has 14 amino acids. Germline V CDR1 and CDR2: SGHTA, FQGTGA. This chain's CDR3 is CASSSTGGIGGYTF. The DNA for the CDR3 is TGTGCCAGCAGCTCGACAGGGGGTATTGGGGGCTACACCTTC.

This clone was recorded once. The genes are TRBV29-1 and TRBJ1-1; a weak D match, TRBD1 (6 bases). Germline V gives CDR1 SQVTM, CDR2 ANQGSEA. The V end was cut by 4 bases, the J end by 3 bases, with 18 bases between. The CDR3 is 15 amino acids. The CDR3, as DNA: TGCAGCGTTGGCCTTGGAGGGGGTGAGTACACTGAAGCTTTCTTT. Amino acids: CSVGLGGGEYTEAFF.

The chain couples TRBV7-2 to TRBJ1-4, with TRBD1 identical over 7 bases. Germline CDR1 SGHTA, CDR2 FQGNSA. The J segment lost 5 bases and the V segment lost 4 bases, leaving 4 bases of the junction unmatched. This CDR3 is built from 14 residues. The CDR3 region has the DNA TGTGCCAGCAGCTACAGGGGTCTAAATGAAAAACTGTTTTTT. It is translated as CASSYRGLNEKLFF. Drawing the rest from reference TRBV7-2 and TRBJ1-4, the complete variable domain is GAGVSQSPSNKVTEKGKDVELRCDPISGHTALYWYRQSLGQGLEFLIYFQGNSAPDKSGLPSDRFSAERTGGSVSTLTIQRTQQEDSAVYLCASSYRGLNEKLFFGSGTQLSVL.

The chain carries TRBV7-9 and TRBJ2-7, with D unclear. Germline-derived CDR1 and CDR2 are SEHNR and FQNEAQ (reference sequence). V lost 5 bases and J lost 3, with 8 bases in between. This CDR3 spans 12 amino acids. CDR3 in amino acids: CASSLNSYEQYF. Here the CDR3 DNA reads TGTGCCAGCAGCCTGAACAGCTACGAGCAGTACTTC. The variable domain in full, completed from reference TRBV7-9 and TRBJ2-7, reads DTGVSQNPRHKITKRGQNVTFRCDPISEHNRLYWYRQTLGQGPEFLTYFQNEAQLEKSRLLSDRFSAERPKGSFSTLEIQRTEQGDSAMYLCASSLNSYEQYFGPGTRLTVT.

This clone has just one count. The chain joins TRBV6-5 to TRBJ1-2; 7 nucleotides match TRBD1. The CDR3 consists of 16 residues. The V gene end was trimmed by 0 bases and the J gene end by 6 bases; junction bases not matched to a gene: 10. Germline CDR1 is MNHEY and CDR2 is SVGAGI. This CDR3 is CASSYSIPTGDDGYTF. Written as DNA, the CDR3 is TGTGCCAGCAGTTACTCCATCCCAACAGGGGATGATGGCTACACCTTC.

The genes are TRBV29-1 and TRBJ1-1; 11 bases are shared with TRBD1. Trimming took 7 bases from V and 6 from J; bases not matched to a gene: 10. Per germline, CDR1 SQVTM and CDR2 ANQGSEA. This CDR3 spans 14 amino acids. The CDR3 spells CSAGQGVILSEAFF. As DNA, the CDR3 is TGCAGCGCGGGACAGGGGGTCATACTCTCTGAAGCTTTCTTT.

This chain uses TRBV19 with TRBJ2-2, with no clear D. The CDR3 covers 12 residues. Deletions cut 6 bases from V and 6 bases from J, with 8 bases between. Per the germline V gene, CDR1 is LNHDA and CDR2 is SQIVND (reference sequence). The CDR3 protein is CASSVFSGELFF. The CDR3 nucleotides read TGTGCCAGTAGCGTCTTTTCCGGGGAGCTGTTTTTT.

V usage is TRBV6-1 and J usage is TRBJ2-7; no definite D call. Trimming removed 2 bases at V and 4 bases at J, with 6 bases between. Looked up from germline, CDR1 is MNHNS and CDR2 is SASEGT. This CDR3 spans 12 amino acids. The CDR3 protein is CASSEIVYEQYF. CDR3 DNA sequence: TGTGCCAGCAGTGAAATAGTTTACGAGCAGTACTTC.

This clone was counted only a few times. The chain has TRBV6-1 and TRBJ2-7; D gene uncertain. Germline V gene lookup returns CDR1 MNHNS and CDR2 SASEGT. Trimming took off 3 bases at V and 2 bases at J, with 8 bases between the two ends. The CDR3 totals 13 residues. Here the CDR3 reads CASSDRLAYEQYF. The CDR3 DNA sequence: TGTGCCAGCAGTGACAGACTCGCCTACGAGCAGTACTTC.

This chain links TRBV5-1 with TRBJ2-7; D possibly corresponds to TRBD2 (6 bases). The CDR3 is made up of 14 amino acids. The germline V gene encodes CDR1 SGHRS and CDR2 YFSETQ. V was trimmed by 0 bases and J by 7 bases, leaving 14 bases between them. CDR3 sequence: CASSLGPGVGEQYF. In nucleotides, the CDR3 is TGCGCCAGCAGCTTGGGGCCGGGGGTTGGGGAGCAGTACTTC.

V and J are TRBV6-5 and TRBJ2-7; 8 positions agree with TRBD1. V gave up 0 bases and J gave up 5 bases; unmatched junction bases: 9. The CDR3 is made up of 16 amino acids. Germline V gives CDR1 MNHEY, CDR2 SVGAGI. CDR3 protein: CASSYSSRTGSHEQYF. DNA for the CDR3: TGTGCCAGCAGTTACTCGTCCAGGACAGGGAGCCACGAGCAGTACTTC.

The CDR3 spells CASSQTWGTDTQYF. CDR3 DNA sequence: TGTGCCAGCAGCCAAACATGGGGGACAGATACGCAGTATTTT. V usage is TRBV7-9 and J usage is TRBJ2-3; the D gene could be TRBD1 or TRBD2 (5 bases each). Germline-derived CDR1 and CDR2 are SEHNR and FQNEAQ (reference sequence). The CDR3 is 14 residues long. Trimming shortened V by 5 bases and J by 3 bases, and 12 bases separated the two germline ends.

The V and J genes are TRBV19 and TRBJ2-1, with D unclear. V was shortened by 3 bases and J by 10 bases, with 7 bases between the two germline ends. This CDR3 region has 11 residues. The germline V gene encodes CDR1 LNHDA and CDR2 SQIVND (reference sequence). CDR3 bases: TGTGCCAGTAGTATGGCTCGGGAGCAGTTCTTC. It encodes CASSMAREQFF.

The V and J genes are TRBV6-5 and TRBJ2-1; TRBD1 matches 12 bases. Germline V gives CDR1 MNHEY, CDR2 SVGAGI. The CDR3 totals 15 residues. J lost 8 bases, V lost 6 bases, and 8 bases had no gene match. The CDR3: CASRSRDRGRDEQFF. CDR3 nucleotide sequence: TGTGCCAGCAGGTCCCGGGACAGGGGGCGAGATGAGCAGTTCTTC.

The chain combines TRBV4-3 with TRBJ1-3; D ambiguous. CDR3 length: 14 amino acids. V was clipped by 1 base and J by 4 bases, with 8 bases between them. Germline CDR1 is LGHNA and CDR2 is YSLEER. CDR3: CASSQVVLGNTIYF. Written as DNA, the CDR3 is TGCGCCAGCAGCCAAGTCGTTCTCGGAAACACCATATATTTT.

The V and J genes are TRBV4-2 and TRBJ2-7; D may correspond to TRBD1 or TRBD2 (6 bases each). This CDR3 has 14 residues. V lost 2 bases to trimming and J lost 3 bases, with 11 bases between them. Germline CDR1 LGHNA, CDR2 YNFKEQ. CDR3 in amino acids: CASSQSQGLYEQYF. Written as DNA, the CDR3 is TGTGCCAGCAGCCAATCACAGGGACTCTACGAGCAGTACTTC.

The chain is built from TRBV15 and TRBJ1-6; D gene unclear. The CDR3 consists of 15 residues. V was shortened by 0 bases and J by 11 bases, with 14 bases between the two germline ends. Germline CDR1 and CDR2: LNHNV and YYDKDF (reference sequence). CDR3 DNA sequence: TGTGCCACCAGCAGAGATAGAGACGGGTCGGCACCCCTCCACTTT. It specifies CATSRDRDGSAPLHF.

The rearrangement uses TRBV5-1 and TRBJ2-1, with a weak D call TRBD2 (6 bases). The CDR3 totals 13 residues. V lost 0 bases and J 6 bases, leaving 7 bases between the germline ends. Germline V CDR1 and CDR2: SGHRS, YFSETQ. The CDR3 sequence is CASSLEAGNEQFF. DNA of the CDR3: TGCGCCAGCAGCTTGGAAGCGGGCAATGAGCAGTTCTTC.

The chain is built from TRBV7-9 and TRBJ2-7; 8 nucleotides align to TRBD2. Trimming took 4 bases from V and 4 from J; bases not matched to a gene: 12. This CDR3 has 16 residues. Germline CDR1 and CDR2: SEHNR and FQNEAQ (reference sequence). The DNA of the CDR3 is TGTGCCAGCAGCTCCGGGGCAACGGGAGGGCGGTACGAGCAGTACTTC. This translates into CASSSGATGGRYEQYF.

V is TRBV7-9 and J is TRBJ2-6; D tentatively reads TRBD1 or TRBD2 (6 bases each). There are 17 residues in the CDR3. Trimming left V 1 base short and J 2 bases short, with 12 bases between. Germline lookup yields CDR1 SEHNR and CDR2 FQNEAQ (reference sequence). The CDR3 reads CASSLVWGAAGANVLTF. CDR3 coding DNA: TGTGCCAGCAGCTTAGTGTGGGGGGCGGCTGGGGCCAACGTCCTGACTTTC.